These 27 T cell receptor beta chains were sequenced from one sample in a study of cytomegalovirus exposure and HLA in healthy donors. PCR was performed using 60 Vbeta and 13 Jbeta primers. Assay: immunoSEQ multiplex PCR; the TCRdb copy retains only in-frame clones and omits some. Of about 160,000 clones listed, around four fifths are singletons. The specimen sequenced was PBMCs. These receptors all come from a young man in good health and CMV-seronegative.

The genes are TRBV28 and TRBJ2-7; the D gene is possibly TRBD2 (6 bases). The germline gives CDR1 MDHEN, CDR2 SYDVKM. CDR3 length: 15 amino acids. Deletions cut 4 bases from V and 4 bases from J, with 17 bases between. Here the CDR3 DNA reads TGTGCCAGCAGTTCCCCGGGACTGAGTTGGTACGAGCAGTACTTC. This sequence encodes CASSSPGLSWYEQYF.

V gene TRBV5-6 combines with J gene TRBJ2-5, with TRBD1 matching over 9 bases. The J call could be wrong; TRBJ2-7 is a better fit for the DNA end. This CDR3 has 15 residues. In germline, CDR1 is SGHDT, CDR2 YYEEEE. The CDR3, as DNA: TGTGCCAGCAGCTTGGCCCCGGGACAGGGTTACGAGCAGTACTTC. Its protein is CASSLAPGQGYEQYF.

The chain employs TRBV7-2 and TRBJ1-3, with 8 bases matching TRBD1. Trimming took 5 bases from V and 0 from J; bases not matched to a gene: 12. The germline V gene has CDR1 SGHTA and CDR2 FQGNSA. This CDR3 is 18 amino acids long. The CDR3 DNA follows: TGTGCCAGCAGCCGTCACCGGACAGGGACCCTCTCTGGAAACACCATATATTTT. Its protein is CASSRHRTGTLSGNTIYF.

This chain uses TRBV6-4 with TRBJ2-1; 8 nucleotides line up with TRBD2. The CDR3 loop spans 15 amino acids. V lost 0 bases to trimming and J lost 5 bases; unmatched junction nucleotides: 3. The germline V gene encodes CDR1 MRHNA and CDR2 SNTAGT. The CDR3 DNA follows: TGTGCCAGCAGTGACTCAACTAGCGGCCACAATGAGCAGTTCTTC. This translates into CASSDSTSGHNEQFF.

The chain is built from TRBV18 and TRBJ2-5; 9 bases fit TRBD2. V lost 3 bases, J lost 3 bases, and 5 bases stayed unmatched. The CDR3 has 15 amino acids. CDR1 and CDR2 from the germline V gene are KGHSH and LQKENI. In nucleotides, the CDR3 is TGTGCCAGCTCACCGCCAGGACTAGCGAAAGAGACCCAGTACTTC. This translates into CASSPPGLAKETQYF.

This clone is categorized as medium-sized (0.01 to 0.1%). The chain uses TRBV29-1 and TRBJ2-7, with D tentatively TRBD1 (6 bases). Germline V gene data show CDR1 as SQVTM and CDR2 as ANQGSEA. The V end lost 6 bases, the J end lost 2 bases, and 11 bases lay between the germline ends. This CDR3 contains 12 residues. The CDR3 DNA sequence: TGCAGCGTCGCGGACAGCACCTACGAGCAGTACTTC. It is translated as CSVADSTYEQYF.

The rearrangement joins TRBV15 to TRBJ2-1, with 11 bases matching TRBD2. Germline CDR1 LNHNV, CDR2 YYDKDF (reference sequence). The V gene end was trimmed by 1 base and the J gene end by 6 bases; junction bases not matched to a gene: 5. The length of the CDR3 is 16 residues. For the CDR3, the DNA is TGTGCCACCAGCAGAGGGCGGACTAGCGGGCCCAATGAGCAGTTCTTC. As protein: CATSRGRTSGPNEQFF.

This chain links TRBV5-1 with TRBJ2-1; 8 nucleotides align to TRBD2. CDR1 SGHRS and CDR2 YFSETQ come from the germline V gene. The CDR3 runs 14 residues. J lost 8 bases, V lost 6 bases, and 10 bases had no gene match. This CDR3 reads CASIDAGGRDEQFF. CDR3 nucleotides: TGCGCCAGCATCGACGCGGGGGGCAGGGATGAGCAGTTCTTC.

The V and J genes are TRBV5-1 and TRBJ2-7; no clear D gene. The CDR3 extends over 13 amino acids. Germline lookup yields CDR1 SGHRS and CDR2 YFSETQ. V lost 0 bases and J 6 bases, leaving 10 bases between the germline ends. As DNA, the CDR3 is TGCGCCAGCAGCTTGGTTAGTAGCTTCGAGCAGTACTTC. This sequence encodes CASSLVSSFEQYF.

The chain carries TRBV6-1 and TRBJ1-5; D call uncertain. This CDR3 comprises 16 residues. In germline, CDR1 is MNHNS, CDR2 SASEGT. Trimming took 3 bases from V and 0 from J, leaving 12 bases between them. The CDR3 protein is CASSDLPGYSNQPQHF. CDR3 in DNA: TGTGCCAGCAGTGATCTACCGGGTTATAGCAATCAGCCCCAGCATTTT.

Only one count was recorded for this clone. The V and J genes are TRBV14 and TRBJ2-7, with D perhaps matching TRBD1 (6 bases). Germline V lookup: CDR1 SGHDN, CDR2 FVKESK. Trimming removed 4 bases from V and 12 bases from J, with 19 bases in between. The CDR3 is 13 amino acids. The CDR3 region has the DNA TGTGCCAGCAGCCTAACTCGGAGACAGGTCCCGTACTTC. Encoded protein: CASSLTRRQVPYF.

The table lists this clone with a count of one. Other DNA sequences of this sample code for an identical CDR3. This sequence joins TRBV5-1 and TRBJ2-7; D may be TRBD1 (6 bases). The ends were cut back, 4 bases at V and 7 bases at J, with 12 bases in the middle. This CDR3 contains 12 residues. Germline V gene lookup returns CDR1 SGHRS and CDR2 YFSETQ. The CDR3 nucleotides read TGCGCCAGCAGCCTAGGGGGTAGGGAGCAGTACTTC. This encodes CASSLGGREQYF.

As for this clone: One junction end disagrees with the germline gene, perhaps due to a read error. The chain employs TRBV5-1 and TRBJ2-5, with D perhaps matching TRBD1 (5 bases). Germline CDR1 is SGHRS and CDR2 is YFSETQ. The CDR3 is made up of 13 amino acids. The CDR3 reads CASSLDRPETRYF. The CDR3 DNA reads as TGCGCCAGCAGCTTGGACAGGCCAGAGACCCGGTACTTC.

This clone was seen only a few times. This sample includes further DNA sequences coding for the same CDR3. This chain joins TRBV5-1 and TRBJ2-2; D not certain. From germline, CDR1 is SGHRS and CDR2 YFSETQ. The ends were cut back, 0 bases at V and 1 base at J, with 7 bases in the middle. CDR3 size: 15 residues. For the CDR3, the DNA is TGCGCCAGCAGCTTGGTTCAGGAGAACACCGGGGAGCTGTTTTTT. Translating it yields CASSLVQENTGELFF.

This clone was picked up a small number of times. The rearrangement joins TRBV19 to TRBJ2-1, with TRBD1 identical over 10 bases. Germline CDR1 LNHDA, CDR2 SQIVND (reference sequence). The CDR3 loop spans 16 amino acids. The V segment lost 10 bases and the J segment 2 bases; nucleotides outside the gene matches: 11. In nucleotides, the CDR3 is TGTGCCACCCGGGACAGGGGCGTACCTGCCTACAATGAGCAGTTCTTC. This gives the protein CATRDRGVPAYNEQFF.

A single count supports this clone. The chain joins TRBV5-5 to TRBJ2-7, with a tentative D call TRBD1 (6 bases). V was shortened by 4 bases and J by 2 bases, with 10 bases between the two germline ends. CDR1 and CDR2 from the germline V gene are SGHKS and YYEKEE (reference sequence). The CDR3 spans 13 residues. In DNA form, the CDR3 reads TGTGCCAGCAGCCGACAGGCGGCCTACGAGCAGTACTTC. The encoded protein is CASSRQAAYEQYF.

The V and J genes are TRBV5-5 and TRBJ2-7, with a possible D match to TRBD1 (6 bases). The CDR3 contains 14 residues. V lost 7 bases and J 2 bases, leaving 16 bases between the germline ends. Germline V gives CDR1 SGHKS, CDR2 YYEKEE (reference sequence). The CDR3 is CASAPTGSPYEQYF. The CDR3 coding sequence is TGTGCCAGCGCCCCAACAGGGTCCCCCTACGAGCAGTACTTC.

On this clone: The same CDR3 is also encoded by other DNA sequences in this sample. J is TRBJ1-6 and V is TRBV7-9, with D possibly being TRBD1 (5 bases). Germline CDR1 and CDR2: SEHNR and FQNEAQ (reference sequence). CDR3 length: 15 amino acids. Trimming pared 4 bases from V and 7 bases from J, leaving 14 bases between. As DNA, the CDR3 is TGTGCCAGCAGCTACCAGGGAGCGGGCAATTCACCCCTCCACTTT. Its protein product is CASSYQGAGNSPLHF. Drawing the rest from reference TRBV7-9 and TRBJ1-6, the complete variable domain is DTGVSQNPRHKITKRGQNVTFRCDPISEHNRLYWYRQTLGQGPEFLTYFQNEAQLEKSRLLSDRFSAERPKGSFSTLEIQRTEQGDSAMYLCASSYQGAGNSPLHFGNGTRLTVT.

V gene TRBV28 combines with J gene TRBJ1-1; D not certain. The V and J ends lost 7 bases and 0 bases respectively, with 21 bases between them. CDR3 length equals 17 residues. Germline V lookup: CDR1 MDHEN, CDR2 SYDVKM. The CDR3 loop reads CASKLRPGLRMNTEAFF. The CDR3 coding sequence is TGTGCCAGCAAACTCCGACCTGGGCTCCGAATGAACACTGAAGCTTTCTTT.

In DNA form, the CDR3 reads TGTGCCAGCAGTGAAGACCCAGGGTATCAGCCCCAGCATTTT. Residues: CASSEDPGYQPQHF. The V call is TRBV6-5, the J call TRBJ1-5; TRBD1 might be the D (5 bases). CDR1 MNHEY and CDR2 SVGAGI come from the germline V gene. CDR3 size: 14 residues. V shed 5 bases and J shed 5 bases, with 13 bases lying between them.

This rearrangement joins TRBV14 to TRBJ2-3, with 8 bases aligning to TRBD1. Looked up from germline, CDR1 is SGHDN and CDR2 is FVKESK. J gave up 4 bases and V 5 bases, and 5 bases lay outside the gene matches. The CDR3 is 14 residues long. The CDR3 reads CASSLDRVADTQYF. CDR3 sequence (DNA): TGTGCCAGCAGCTTGGACAGGGTGGCAGATACGCAGTATTTT.

This chain uses TRBV11-2 with TRBJ1-1; 9 bases map to TRBD1. CDR1 and CDR2 (germline): SGHAT, FQNNGV. The V and J ends lost 3 bases and 1 base, in that order; junction bases with no gene match: 6. The CDR3 is made up of 16 amino acids. The CDR3 spells CASSLPGDRANTEAFF. Written as DNA, the CDR3 is TGTGCCAGCAGCTTGCCGGGGGACAGGGCGAACACTGAAGCTTTCTTT.

The CDR3 is CASSGVKVRVGQETQYF. The CDR3 DNA follows: TGCGCCAGCAGCGGAGTCAAGGTGCGGGTTGGTCAAGAGACCCAGTACTTC. The rearrangement joins TRBV10-2 to TRBJ2-5; a possible D gene is TRBD2 (5 bases). The length of the CDR3 is 17 residues. The V end lost 6 bases, the J end lost 2 bases, and 22 bases lay between the germline ends. Germline V lookup: CDR1 WSHSY, CDR2 SAAADI.

CDR3 coding DNA: TGTGCCAGCAGCTTAGACGGGGGAGACACCATATATTTT. Residues: CASSLDGGDTIYF. This rearrangement joins TRBV7-2 to TRBJ1-3, with D possibly being TRBD1 (5 bases). Germline values: CDR1 SGHTA, CDR2 FQGNSA. Deletions cut 1 base from V and 8 bases from J, with 9 bases between. CDR3 size: 13 residues. Drawing the rest from reference TRBV7-2 and TRBJ1-3, the complete variable domain is GAGVSQSPSNKVTEKGKDVELRCDPISGHTALYWYRQSLGQGLEFLIYFQGNSAPDKSGLPSDRFSAERTGGSVSTLTIQRTQQEDSAVYLCASSLDGGDTIYFGEGSWLTVV.

This chain connects TRBV7-8 to TRBJ1-2; D is undetermined. The germline V and J ends were trimmed by 5 bases and 4 bases, with 14 bases remaining between them. Germline V gene sequence: CDR1 SGHVS, CDR2 FQNEAQ. This CDR3 is 14 amino acids long. The CDR3 reads CASSPMGGPYGYTF. The CDR3 DNA is TGTGCCAGCAGCCCGATGGGAGGTCCCTATGGCTACACCTTC.

This chain connects TRBV6-1 to TRBJ2-7; a weak D match, TRBD1 (6 bases). Looked up from germline, CDR1 is MNHNS and CDR2 is SASEGT. Trimming shortened V by 2 bases and J by 3 bases, and 11 bases separated the two germline ends. The CDR3 totals 14 residues. Here the CDR3 reads CASSENRQDYEQYF. CDR3 nucleotides: TGTGCCAGCAGTGAAAACAGACAGGACTACGAGCAGTACTTC.

The chain recombines TRBV15 with TRBJ2-7, with D possibly TRBD1 on 6 matching bases. With 1 base removed from V and 4 bases from J, the gap between germline ends came to 14 bases. From germline, CDR1 is LNHNV and CDR2 YYDKDF (reference sequence). This CDR3 is built from 15 residues. The CDR3: CATSRAPTGPYEQYF. The CDR3 bases are TGTGCCACCAGCAGAGCCCCGACAGGACCTTACGAGCAGTACTTC.